The sequence of this TCR beta chain was determined in a study of cytotoxic CD8 clonotypes in ibrutinib-treated CLL. Study-level information: Patients: some eleven relapsed/refractory, approximately 16 treatment-naive, roughly 17 IGHV unmutated.

CDR3 size: 16 residues. Per the germline V gene, CDR1 is SGDLS and CDR2 is YYNGEE. V lost 2 bases and J lost 2; bases outside the gene matches: 3. Concerning this clone itself: Antigen specificity is unknown.

Regarding the study as a whole: Baseline clonality exceeded age-matched healthy donors and tracked circulating CD8+ T-cell counts. Elevated clonality accompanied ibrutinib response, with a return toward baseline values at progression.

Only in-frame clones appear in the TCRdb table, and some are missing; sequencing was by immunoSEQ multiplex PCR. The data hold about 140,000 clones, with around 93% observed a single time. The clonotype originates from a human donor with chronic lymphocytic leukemia. Sequenced here: PBMCs, sampled after 12 months of ibrutinib treatment. The rearrangement joins TRBV9 to TRBJ2-2, with 10 bases matching TRBD2. The CDR3 region is CASSVGTSVNTGELFF. The DNA for the CDR3 is TGTGCCAGCAGCGTGGGGACTAGCGTCAACACCGGGGAGCTGTTTTTT.